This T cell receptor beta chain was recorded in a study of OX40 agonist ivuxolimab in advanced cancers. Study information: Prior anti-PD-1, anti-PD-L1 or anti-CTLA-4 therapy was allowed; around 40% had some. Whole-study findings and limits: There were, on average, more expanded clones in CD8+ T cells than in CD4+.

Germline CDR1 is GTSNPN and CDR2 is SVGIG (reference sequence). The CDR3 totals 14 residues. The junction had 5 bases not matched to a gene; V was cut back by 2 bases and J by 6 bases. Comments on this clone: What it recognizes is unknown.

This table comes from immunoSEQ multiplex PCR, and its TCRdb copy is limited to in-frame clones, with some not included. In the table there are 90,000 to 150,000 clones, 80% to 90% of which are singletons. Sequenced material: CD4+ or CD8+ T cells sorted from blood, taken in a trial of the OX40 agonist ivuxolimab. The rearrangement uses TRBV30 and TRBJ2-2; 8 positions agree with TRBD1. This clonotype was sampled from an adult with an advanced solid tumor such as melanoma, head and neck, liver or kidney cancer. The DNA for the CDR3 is TGTGCCTGGAGTTTGCAGGGGGCTGCCGGGGAGCTGTTTTTT. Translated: CAWSLQGAAGELFF.